The clone carrying this TCR beta chain was recorded many times. Its cognate antigen is unknown. This sample was taken from a study of T cells in Graves' hyperthyroidism and ophthalmopathy. Amplification of TCR beta CDR3 regions used RNA as the template. The TCR CDR3 first-round RT-PCR relied on the HTBI primer set. TCRdb recomputed calls from the multiplex PCR reads with MiXCR, one row per CDR3 protein. This sample yields about 400,000 distinct CDR3 sequences, of which roughly an eighth are seen a single time; 5.3% belongs to the top ten. The PBMCs were taken from roughly 10 ml of fresh peripheral blood. Study-wide results and caveats: Stable hyperthyroidism was told apart from ophthalmopathy by a model built on 13 V-J features. Progression to ophthalmopathy was predicted a median of roughly 6.5 months early. Blood also carried most thyroid clonotypes expanded above 0.001.

The CDR3 totals 17 residues. The V gene lost 5 bases and the J gene lost 2 bases, with 22 bases spanning the gap. Sequencing input: blood. The source is a woman aged 18-29 years with Graves' hyperthyroidism. This rearrangement joins TRBV12-3 or TRBV12-4 to TRBJ2-7, with D possibly being TRBD1 or TRBD2 (5 bases each). The CDR3 DNA follows: TGTGCCAGCAGTCCTCGTAAACGGGACCCAAAGACCTACGAGCAGTACTTC. Translation gives CASSPRKRDPKTYEQYF.